Below are 29 T cell receptor beta chains sequenced from a single sample in a study of blood T cell repertoires in COVID-19. Data came from immunoSEQ multiplex PCR; TCRdb stores just in-frame clones and leaves some out. The sample lists roughly 400,000 clones, nearly 90% occurring once. Sequencing was done on a sample of PBMCs or T cells enriched from blood (not recorded which). The source of these receptors is a woman aged 18-29 years who had been exposed to COVID-19.

The table lists this clone with a count of one. The chain recombines TRBV25-1 with TRBJ1-2, with a weak D call TRBD1 (5 bases). The V gene's germline CDR1 is MGHDK and CDR2 SYGVNS. The CDR3 totals 15 residues. V lost 3 bases, J lost 2 bases, and 13 bases lay in between. CDR3: CASSDSAGPNYGYTF. The CDR3 DNA follows: TGTGCCAGCAGTGATTCGGCAGGGCCGAACTATGGCTACACCTTC.

The chain couples TRBV28 to TRBJ1-1; D might be TRBD1 (6 bases). The CDR3 runs 12 residues. CDR1 is MDHEN, CDR2 SYDVKM, per germline. Trimming shortened V by 10 bases and J by 9 bases, and 18 bases separated the two germline ends. CDR3 coding DNA: TGTGCCATCGGAGACAGGAACCTGAAAGCTTTCTTT. Translation: CAIGDRNLKAFF.

This rearrangement joins TRBV7-2 to TRBJ1-1; D is possibly TRBD1 (5 bases). The CDR3 is 17 residues long. Germline V gene sequence: CDR1 SGHTA, CDR2 FQGNSA. With 0 bases removed from V and 5 bases from J, the gap between germline ends came to 19 bases. CDR3 region: CASSLALSVGRRTEAFF. The CDR3 DNA is TGTGCCAGCAGCTTAGCGCTTTCCGTGGGGCGCCGGACTGAAGCTTTCTTT.

This sequence joins TRBV28 and TRBJ1-6; 8 bases are a match to TRBD1. CDR3 length equals 14 residues. V gave up 7 bases and J gave up 7 bases; unmatched junction bases: 6. Germline assignment: CDR1 MDHEN and CDR2 SYDVKM. The CDR3 DNA reads TGTGCCAGCATCTTCCGGGACAGGAATTCACCCCTCCACTTT. Translated, it gives CASIFRDRNSPLHF.

CDR3 loop: CSVEPSLAGGTDTQYF. CDR3 in DNA: TGCAGCGTTGAACCATCGTTAGCGGGAGGGACAGATACGCAGTATTTT. The V call is TRBV29-1, the J call TRBJ2-3; 11 nucleotides line up with TRBD2. V shed 2 bases, J shed 3 bases, and the junction held 7 bases outside the gene matches. In germline, CDR1 is SQVTM, CDR2 ANQGSEA. This CDR3 is 16 amino acids long.

The rearrangement uses TRBV19 and TRBJ1-2; 8 bases are a match to TRBD1. Unmatched junction bases numbered 4, after V lost 5 bases and J lost 2 bases. In germline, CDR1 is LNHDA, CDR2 SQIVND (reference sequence). This CDR3 has 14 amino acids. The chain's CDR3 is CASSGTGLNYGYTF. The CDR3 bases are TGTGCCAGTAGTGGGACAGGATTGAACTATGGCTACACCTTC.

V gene TRBV6-6 combines with J gene TRBJ2-1; TRBD2 matches at 14 bases. Germline V gene sequence: CDR1 MNHNY, CDR2 SVGAGI (reference sequence). CDR3 length: 15 amino acids. J lost 6 bases, V lost 6 bases, and 4 bases had no gene match. The CDR3, as DNA: TGTGCCAGCAGGGGACTAGCGGGAGCAATCAATGAGCAGTTCTTC. Its translation is CASRGLAGAINEQFF.

The V and J genes are TRBV27 and TRBJ2-7; 9 positions match TRBD2. J was trimmed by 2 bases and V by 3 bases; bases with no gene match: 8. Germline CDR1 and CDR2: MNHEY and SMNVEV (reference sequence). The CDR3 is 16 amino acids. DNA for the CDR3: TGTGCCAGCAGTTTCCTGGCTAGCGGGACCCCCTACGAGCAGTACTTC. Translation gives CASSFLASGTPYEQYF.

The V and J genes are TRBV6-5 and TRBJ1-2, with D perhaps matching TRBD1 (5 bases). The CDR3 totals 15 residues. Germline assignment: CDR1 MNHEY and CDR2 SVGAGI. The germline V and J ends were trimmed by 5 bases and 4 bases, with 17 bases remaining between them. The CDR3: CASSPLFDSRYGYTF. The DNA for the CDR3 is TGTGCCAGCAGTCCACTATTTGACAGTCGCTATGGCTACACCTTC.

The chain couples TRBV29-1 to TRBJ1-3; D is perhaps TRBD1 (6 bases). The germline V and J ends were trimmed by 4 bases and 1 base, with 14 bases remaining between them. The CDR3 has 15 amino acids. Per the germline V gene, CDR1 is SQVTM and CDR2 is ANQGSEA. The CDR3 spells CSVVPDSASGNTIYF. CDR3 DNA: TGCAGCGTTGTCCCGGACAGCGCATCTGGAAACACCATATATTTT.

This clone was detected only once. The CDR3 DNA sequence: TGTGCCAGCAGCTTAGGCCTAGGCGGGGCGCGCAACGAGCAGTACTTC. Encoded protein: CASSLGLGGARNEQYF. V and J are TRBV13 and TRBJ2-7; a weak D match, TRBD2 (6 bases). The CDR3 loop spans 16 amino acids. In germline, CDR1 is PRHDT, CDR2 FYEKMQ (reference sequence). V lost 0 bases to trimming and J lost 5 bases, with 17 bases between them.

This rearrangement joins TRBV7-9 to TRBJ2-7, with 8 bases identical to TRBD1. Germline lookup yields CDR1 SEHNR and CDR2 FQNEAQ (reference sequence). V dropped 1 base and J dropped 5; count of bases not matched to a gene: 7. This CDR3 has 15 amino acids. CDR3 amino acids: CASSLDYTGGHEQYF. CDR3 sequence (DNA): TGTGCCAGCAGCTTAGACTATACAGGGGGACACGAGCAGTACTTC.

The V and J genes are TRBV3-1 (or the pseudogene TRBV3-2) and TRBJ2-2; 9 nucleotides align to TRBD1. Germline V CDR1 and CDR2: LGHDT, YNNKEL (reference sequence). J was trimmed by 7 bases and V by 5 bases; bases with no gene match: 5. The length of the CDR3 is 14 residues. The CDR3 loop reads CASSADRGVGELFF. The CDR3, as DNA: TGTGCCAGCAGCGCCGACAGGGGGGTCGGGGAGCTGTTTTTT.

The chain recombines TRBV19 with TRBJ1-5; TRBD1 agrees at 9 bases. The germline CDR1 and CDR2 sequences are LNHDA and SQIVND (reference sequence). The CDR3 has 15 residues. V trimming: 1 base; J trimming: 3 bases; junction bases outside the gene matches: 1. CDR3 DNA sequence: TGTGCCAGTAGTATAGGGGACAGGGACAATCAGCCCCAGCATTTT. Its translation: CASSIGDRDNQPQHF.

This chain uses TRBV7-9 with TRBJ2-5, with 9 positions matching TRBD1. The CDR3 contains 17 residues. The trim removed 6 bases at V and 6 bases at J, leaving 17 bases unmatched. CDR1 SEHNR and CDR2 FQNEAQ come from the germline V gene (reference sequence). As DNA, the CDR3 is TGTGCCAGCAGGGGCGACAGGGGGGAATCTGATCGGAAGACCCAGTACTTC. Protein product: CASRGDRGESDRKTQYF. Full variable domain (rest looked up from reference TRBV7-9 and TRBJ2-5): DTGVSQNPRHKITKRGQNVTFRCDPISEHNRLYWYRQTLGQGPEFLTYFQNEAQLEKSRLLSDRFSAERPKGSFSTLEIQRTEQGDSAMYLCASRGDRGESDRKTQYFGPGTRLLVL.

The chain has TRBV28 and TRBJ2-7, with 10 positions matching TRBD1. The V gene end was trimmed by 3 bases and the J gene end by 1 base; junction bases not matched to a gene: 3. From germline, CDR1 is MDHEN and CDR2 SYDVKM. The CDR3 runs 15 residues. DNA of the CDR3: TGTGCCAGCAGTTTCCGGGACAGGGGTTCCTACGAGCAGTACTTC. Protein sequence: CASSFRDRGSYEQYF.

The chain joins TRBV28 to TRBJ2-7; 8 bases align to TRBD1. The CDR3 has 12 amino acids. The germline gives CDR1 MDHEN, CDR2 SYDVKM. The CDR3 DNA sequence: TGTGTAACGCGACAGGGGTACTACGAGCAGTACTTC. Protein sequence: CVTRQGYYEQYF. The entire variable domain, with the rest obtained from reference TRBV28 and TRBJ2-7, is as follows: DVKVTQSSRYLVKRTGEKVFLECVQDMDHENMFWYRQDPGLGLRLIYFSYDVKMKEKGDIPEGYSVSREKKERFSLILESASTNQTSMYLCVTRQGYYEQYFGPGTRLTVT.

This chain links TRBV9 with TRBJ2-5, with 10 bases that match TRBD1. The V segment lost 3 bases and the J segment 3 bases; nucleotides outside the gene matches: 5. Per germline, CDR1 SGDLS and CDR2 YYNGEE. The CDR3 consists of 15 residues. The DNA for the CDR3 is TGTGCCAGCAGCGGGCCCGGGACAGGGGAAGAGACCCAGTACTTC. Translated: CASSGPGTGEETQYF.

The chain is built from TRBV19 and TRBJ1-5; D is undetermined. CDR3 length: 13 amino acids. Germline CDR1 LNHDA, CDR2 SQIVND (reference sequence). The V and J ends lost 3 bases and 0 bases respectively, with 3 bases between them. As DNA, the CDR3 is TGTGCCAGTAGTATCAGTAGCAATCAGCCCCAGCATTTT. This gives the protein CASSISSNQPQHF.

This clone has just a few counts. The chain joins TRBV18 to TRBJ1-3, with 8 bases matching TRBD1. CDR3 length equals 16 residues. CDR1 is KGHSH and CDR2 is LQKENI in the germline V gene. With 3 bases clipped from V and 0 bases from J, the junction kept 4 bases outside the gene matches. The CDR3 DNA follows: TGTGCCAGCTCACCGGGACAGGACATCTCTGGAAACACCATATATTTT. It encodes CASSPGQDISGNTIYF.

The chain carries TRBV28 and TRBJ1-5; 7 bases map to TRBD1. The ends lost 6 bases at V and 7 bases at J; junction bases unmatched: 3. The CDR3 length is 12 residues. In germline, CDR1 is MDHEN, CDR2 SYDVKM. The CDR3 DNA sequence: TGTGCCAGCAGCTCAGGGGGGCAGCCCCAGCATTTT. Amino acid sequence: CASSSGGQPQHF.

The genes are TRBV27 and TRBJ1-1; D is undetermined. The CDR3 length is 14 residues. Germline values: CDR1 MNHEY, CDR2 SMNVEV (reference sequence). The V gene lost 3 bases and the J gene lost 2 bases, with 10 bases spanning the gap. CDR3 protein: CASSFGSGNTEAFF. CDR3 DNA: TGTGCCAGCAGTTTTGGTTCGGGAAACACTGAAGCTTTCTTT.

The V call is TRBV25-1, the J call TRBJ2-7; 11 nucleotides match TRBD1. Trimming cost V 0 bases and J 6 bases; bases outside gene matches: 10. Germline CDR1 is MGHDK and CDR2 is SYGVNS. The CDR3 totals 17 residues. For the CDR3, the DNA is TGTGCCAGCAGTGAATATCTTTGGGACAGGGGGAAAGGCGAGCAGTACTTC. It translates to CASSEYLWDRGKGEQYF.

CDR3 DNA: TGTGCCAGCAGTTCTAGCGGGAACTCCTACGAGCAGTACTTC. Translated, it gives CASSSSGNSYEQYF. This rearrangement joins TRBV7-8 to TRBJ2-7; 9 bases match TRBD2. Germline CDR1 SGHVS, CDR2 FQNEAQ. Losses at the gene ends were 6 bases for V and 0 bases for J; bases not matched to a gene: 3. The CDR3 length is 14 residues.

The chain carries TRBV5-1 and TRBJ2-3; D remains unclear. CDR1 SGHRS and CDR2 YFSETQ come from the germline V gene. The CDR3 runs 15 residues. Trimming took 1 base from V and 0 from J, leaving 9 bases between them. This CDR3 reads CASSLTVHSTDTQYF. The CDR3 nucleotides are TGCGCCAGCAGCTTGACAGTTCATAGCACAGATACGCAGTATTTT. Using reference TRBV5-1 and TRBJ2-3 for the parts outside the CDR3, the full variable domain is KAGVTQTPRYLIKTRGQQVTLSCSPISGHRSVSWYQQTPGQGLQFLFEYFSETQRNKGNFPGRFSGRQFSNSRSEMNVSTLELGDSALYLCASSLTVHSTDTQYFGPGTRLTVL.

The chain employs TRBV28 and TRBJ1-3; D not certain. The CDR3 spans 15 residues. Germline assignment: CDR1 MDHEN and CDR2 SYDVKM. The germline V and J ends were trimmed by 4 bases and 0 bases, with 10 bases remaining between them. This CDR3 reads CASSSPEGSGNTIYF. The CDR3 region has the DNA TGTGCCAGCAGTTCCCCAGAGGGCTCTGGAAACACCATATATTTT. The complete variable domain, with remaining parts taken from reference TRBV28 and TRBJ1-3, reads DVKVTQSSRYLVKRTGEKVFLECVQDMDHENMFWYRQDPGLGLRLIYFSYDVKMKEKGDIPEGYSVSREKKERFSLILESASTNQTSMYLCASSSPEGSGNTIYFGEGSWLTVV.

CDR3 sequence (DNA): TGTGCCACCAGCAGTCGCGGACAGGGGGAATCAAATCAGCCCCAGCATTTT. Its protein product is CATSSRGQGESNQPQHF. The rearrangement joins TRBV15 to TRBJ1-5, with TRBD1 matching 10 bases. The CDR3 totals 17 residues. Germline trimming cut 3 bases from V and 4 bases from J; bases unmatched to any gene: 9. The germline gives CDR1 LNHNV, CDR2 YYDKDF (reference sequence). The full variable domain, with the rest looked up from reference TRBV15 and TRBJ1-5, is DAMVIQNPRYQVTQFGKPVTLSCSQTLNHNVMYWYQQKSSQAPKLLFHYYDKDFNNEADTPDNFQSRRPNTSFCFLDIRSPGLGDTAMYLCATSSRGQGESNQPQHFGDGTRLSIL.

The J gene is TRBJ2-7, the V gene TRBV27; the D gene is possibly TRBD2 (6 bases). V was pared by 0 bases and J by 0 bases, with 9 bases between. CDR1 and CDR2 from the germline V gene are MNHEY and SMNVEV (reference sequence). The CDR3 has 15 residues. The CDR3 DNA reads as TGTGCCAGCAGTTTATCGGGACTCCTCTCCTACGAGCAGTACTTC. It is translated as CASSLSGLLSYEQYF.

V gene TRBV7-2 combines with J gene TRBJ2-2; D is perhaps TRBD1 (5 bases). This CDR3 spans 17 amino acids. The V gene lost 1 base and the J gene lost 1 base, with 13 bases spanning the gap. The germline V gene encodes CDR1 SGHTA and CDR2 FQGNSA. The CDR3, as DNA: TGTGCCAGCAGCTTAGGTAGACAGCGTGGGAACACCGGGGAGCTGTTTTTT. Translated, it gives CASSLGRQRGNTGELFF.